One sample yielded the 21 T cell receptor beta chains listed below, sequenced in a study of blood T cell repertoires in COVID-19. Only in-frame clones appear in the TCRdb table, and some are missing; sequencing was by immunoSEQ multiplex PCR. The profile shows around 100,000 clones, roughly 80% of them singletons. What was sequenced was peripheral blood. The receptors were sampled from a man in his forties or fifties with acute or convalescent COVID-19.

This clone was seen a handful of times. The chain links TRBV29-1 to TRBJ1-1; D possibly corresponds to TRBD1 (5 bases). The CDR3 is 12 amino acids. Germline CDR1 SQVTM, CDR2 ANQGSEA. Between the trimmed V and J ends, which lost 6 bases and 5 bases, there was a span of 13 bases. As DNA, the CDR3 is TGCAGCGTCTCCGGCAGGGCGACTGAAGCTTTCTTT. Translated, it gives CSVSGRATEAFF. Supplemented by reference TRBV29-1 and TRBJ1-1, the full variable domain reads SAVISQKPSRDICQRGTSLTIQCQVDSQVTMMFWYRQQPGQSLTLIATANQGSEATYESGFVIDKFPISRPNLTFSTLTVSNMSPEDSSIYLCSVSGRATEAFFGQGTRLTVV.

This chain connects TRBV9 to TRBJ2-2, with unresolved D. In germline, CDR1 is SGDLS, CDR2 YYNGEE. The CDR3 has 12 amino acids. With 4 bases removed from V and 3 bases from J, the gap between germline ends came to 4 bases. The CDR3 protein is CASSPYTGELFF. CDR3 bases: TGTGCCAGCAGCCCCTACACCGGGGAGCTGTTTTTT.

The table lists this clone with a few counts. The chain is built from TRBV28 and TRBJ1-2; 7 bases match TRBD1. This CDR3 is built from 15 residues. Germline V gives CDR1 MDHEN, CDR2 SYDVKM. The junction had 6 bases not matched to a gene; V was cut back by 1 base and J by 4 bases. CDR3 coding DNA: TGTGCCAGCAGTTTATTTCCAGGGGGTCCCTATGGCTACACCTTC. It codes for CASSLFPGGPYGYTF.

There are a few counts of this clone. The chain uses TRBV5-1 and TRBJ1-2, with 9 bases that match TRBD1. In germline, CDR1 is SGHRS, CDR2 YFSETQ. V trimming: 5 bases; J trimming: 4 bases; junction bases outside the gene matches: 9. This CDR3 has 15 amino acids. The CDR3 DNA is TGCGCCAGCAGGCCCCCGGGACAGGGAACCTATGGCTACACCTTC. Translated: CASRPPGQGTYGYTF.

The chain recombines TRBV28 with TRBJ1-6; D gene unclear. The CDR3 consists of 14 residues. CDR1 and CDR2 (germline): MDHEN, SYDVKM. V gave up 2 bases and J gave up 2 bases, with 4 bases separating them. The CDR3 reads CASSLAAYNSPLHF. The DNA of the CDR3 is TGTGCCAGCAGTTTAGCAGCCTATAATTCACCCCTCCACTTT.

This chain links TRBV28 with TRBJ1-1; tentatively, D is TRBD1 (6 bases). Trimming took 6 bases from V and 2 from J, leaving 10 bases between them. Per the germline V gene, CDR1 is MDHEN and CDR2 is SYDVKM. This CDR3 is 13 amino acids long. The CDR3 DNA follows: TGTGCCAGCAGGATACAGGGTAACACTGAAGCTTTCTTT. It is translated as CASRIQGNTEAFF.

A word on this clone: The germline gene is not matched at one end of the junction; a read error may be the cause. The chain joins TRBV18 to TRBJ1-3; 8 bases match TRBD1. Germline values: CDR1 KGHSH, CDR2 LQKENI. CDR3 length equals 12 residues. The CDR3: CASSPRQGPFGF. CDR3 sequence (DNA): TGTGCCAGCTCACCCAGACAGGGGCCGTTCGGGTTT.

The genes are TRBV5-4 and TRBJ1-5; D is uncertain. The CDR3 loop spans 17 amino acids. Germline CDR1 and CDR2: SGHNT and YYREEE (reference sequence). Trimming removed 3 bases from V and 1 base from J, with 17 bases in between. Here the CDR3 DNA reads TGTGCCAGCAGCTCCGGGAGAGTCCCGGACAGCAATCAGCCCCAGCATTTT. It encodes CASSSGRVPDSNQPQHF.

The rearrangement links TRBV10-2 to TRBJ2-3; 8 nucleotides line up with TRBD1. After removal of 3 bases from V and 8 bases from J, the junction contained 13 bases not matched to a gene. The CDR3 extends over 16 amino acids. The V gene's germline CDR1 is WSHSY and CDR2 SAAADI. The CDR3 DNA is TGCGCCAGCAGTGACCTGGGGCAGGGGGCTAGGGGTACGCAGTATTTT. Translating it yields CASSDLGQGARGTQYF.

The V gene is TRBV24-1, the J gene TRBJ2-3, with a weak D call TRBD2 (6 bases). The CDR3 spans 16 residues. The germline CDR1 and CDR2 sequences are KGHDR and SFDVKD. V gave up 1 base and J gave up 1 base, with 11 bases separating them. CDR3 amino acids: CATSDLGGARTDTQYF. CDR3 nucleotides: TGTGCCACCAGTGATTTAGGAGGGGCCCGCACAGATACGCAGTATTTT.

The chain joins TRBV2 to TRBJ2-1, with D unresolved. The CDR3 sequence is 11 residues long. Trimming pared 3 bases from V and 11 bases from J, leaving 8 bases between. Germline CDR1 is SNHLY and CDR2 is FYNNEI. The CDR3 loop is CASSDLGKQFF. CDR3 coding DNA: TGTGCCAGCAGTGATTTGGGCAAGCAGTTCTTC.

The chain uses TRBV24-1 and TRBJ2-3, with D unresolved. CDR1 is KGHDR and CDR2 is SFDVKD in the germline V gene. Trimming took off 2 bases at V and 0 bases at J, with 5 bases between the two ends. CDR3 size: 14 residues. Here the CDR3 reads CATSDSRSTDTQYF. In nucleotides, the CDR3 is TGTGCCACCAGTGATTCCCGGAGCACAGATACGCAGTATTTT.

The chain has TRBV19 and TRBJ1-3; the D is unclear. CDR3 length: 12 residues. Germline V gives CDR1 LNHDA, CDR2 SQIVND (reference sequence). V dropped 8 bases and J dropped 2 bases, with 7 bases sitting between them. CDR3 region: CASAAAGNTIYF. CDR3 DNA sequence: TGTGCCAGTGCTGCAGCTGGAAACACCATATATTTT.

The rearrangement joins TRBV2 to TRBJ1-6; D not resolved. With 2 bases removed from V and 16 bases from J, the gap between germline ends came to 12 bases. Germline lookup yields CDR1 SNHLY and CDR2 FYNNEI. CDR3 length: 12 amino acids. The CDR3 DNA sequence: TGTGCCAGCAGTGAACACGTCGGAGATCTCCACTTT. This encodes CASSEHVGDLHF.

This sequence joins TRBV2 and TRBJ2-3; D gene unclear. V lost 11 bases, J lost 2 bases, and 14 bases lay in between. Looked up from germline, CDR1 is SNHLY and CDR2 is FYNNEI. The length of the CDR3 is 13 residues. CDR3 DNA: TGTGCCGGTCGTCGAGTCCACACAGATACGCAGTATTTT. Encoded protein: CAGRRVHTDTQYF.

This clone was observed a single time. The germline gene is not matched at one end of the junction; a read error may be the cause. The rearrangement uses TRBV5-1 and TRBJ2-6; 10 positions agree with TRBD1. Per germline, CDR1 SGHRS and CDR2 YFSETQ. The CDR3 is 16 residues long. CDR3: CASRLGQGPGANVLTF. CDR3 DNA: TGCGCCAGCAGATTGGGACAGGGGCCCGGGGCCAACGTCCTGACTTTC.

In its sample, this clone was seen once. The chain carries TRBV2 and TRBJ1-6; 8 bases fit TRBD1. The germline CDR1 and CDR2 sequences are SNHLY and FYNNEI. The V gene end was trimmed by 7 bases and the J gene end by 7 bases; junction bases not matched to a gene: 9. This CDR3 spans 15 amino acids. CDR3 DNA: TGTGCCAGCACCTGGACAGGGTCATCCAATTCACCCCTCCACTTT. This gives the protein CASTWTGSSNSPLHF.

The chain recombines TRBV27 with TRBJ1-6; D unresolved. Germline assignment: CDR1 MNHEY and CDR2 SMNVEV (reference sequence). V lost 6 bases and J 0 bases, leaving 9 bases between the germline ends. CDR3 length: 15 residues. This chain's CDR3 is CASRGQSSYNSPLHF. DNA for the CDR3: TGTGCCAGCAGGGGCCAGAGCTCCTATAATTCACCCCTCCACTTT.

CDR3 protein: CASSSTEGTEAFF. CDR3 coding DNA: TGTGCCAGCAGCTCAACAGAGGGCACTGAAGCTTTCTTT. The chain links TRBV11-3 to TRBJ1-1; D not certain. V lost 4 bases and J lost 4, with 10 bases in between. Germline V gene sequence: CDR1 SGHNT, CDR2 YENEEA. This CDR3 has 13 amino acids.

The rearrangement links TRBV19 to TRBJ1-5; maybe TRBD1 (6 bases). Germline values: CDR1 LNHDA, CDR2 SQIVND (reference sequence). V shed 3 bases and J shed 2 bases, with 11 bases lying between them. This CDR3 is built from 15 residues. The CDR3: CASSIWGRGNQPQHF. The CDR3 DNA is TGTGCCAGTAGTATCTGGGGGCGCGGCAATCAGCCCCAGCATTTT.

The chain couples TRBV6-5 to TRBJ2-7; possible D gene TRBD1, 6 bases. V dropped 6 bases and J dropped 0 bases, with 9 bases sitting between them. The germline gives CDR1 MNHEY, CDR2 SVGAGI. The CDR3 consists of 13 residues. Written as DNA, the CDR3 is TGTGCCAGCAGCATGGACAGCTCCTACGAGCAGTACTTC. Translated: CASSMDSSYEQYF.